These 8 T cell receptor beta chains came from one sample sequenced in a study of cytomegalovirus exposure and HLA in healthy donors. The PCR ran on 60 Vbeta and 13 Jbeta primers. TCRdb's copy holds only in-frame clones and misses some; the assay was immunoSEQ multiplex PCR. This table has about 170,000 clones, approximately 80% appearing once. Specimen: PBMCs. Source of these receptors: a woman between 50 and 59 years old in good health and CMV-seronegative.

V and J are TRBV5-5 and TRBJ2-7, with 11 nucleotides matching TRBD1. J lost 4 bases, V lost 0 bases, and 3 bases had no gene match. Looked up from germline, CDR1 is SGHKS and CDR2 is YYEKEE (reference sequence). The CDR3 is 15 residues long. CDR3 sequence reads: CASSLDGTGGYEQYF. CDR3 sequence (DNA): TGTGCCAGCAGCTTGGATGGGACAGGGGGTTACGAGCAGTACTTC.

In its sample, this clone was seen once. The chain links TRBV9 to TRBJ1-2, with D maybe TRBD1 (5 bases). This CDR3 has 14 amino acids. V lost 4 bases, J lost 0 bases, and 10 bases lay in between. From germline, CDR1 is SGDLS and CDR2 YYNGEE. This CDR3 is CASSLDTTNYGYTF. The CDR3 nucleotides read TGTGCCAGCAGCCTGGACACGACTAACTATGGCTACACCTTC.

The chain recombines TRBV7-2 with TRBJ1-1, with TRBD1 matching over 11 bases. J was trimmed by 5 bases and V by 5 bases; bases with no gene match: 7. The CDR3 has 15 residues. CDR1 and CDR2 (germline): SGHTA, FQGNSA. CDR3: CASSMGDRGRTEAFF. CDR3 DNA: TGTGCCAGCAGCATGGGGGACAGGGGGAGAACTGAAGCTTTCTTT.

The chain couples TRBV29-1 to TRBJ2-5; 11 bases line up with TRBD2. Trimming removed 3 bases from V and 5 bases from J; junction bases left unmatched: 8. Germline V gene sequence: CDR1 SQVTM, CDR2 ANQGSEA. CDR3 length: 15 residues. The CDR3 is CSVDGSGGARETQYF. Written as DNA, the CDR3 is TGCAGCGTTGATGGTAGCGGGGGGGCCCGGGAGACCCAGTACTTC.

CDR3 region: CASSLVWTRSYEQYF. DNA of the CDR3: TGTGCCAGCAGCTTAGTATGGACAAGGAGCTACGAGCAGTACTTC. This rearrangement joins TRBV11-2 to TRBJ2-7; a possible D gene is TRBD1 (5 bases). The CDR3 runs to 15 residues. V lost 1 base to trimming and J lost 3 bases, with 13 bases between them. In germline, CDR1 is SGHAT, CDR2 FQNNGV.

This clone occurred a few times. The CDR3 loop reads CAWIFQGSPGNTIYF. The CDR3 DNA follows: TGTGCCTGGATTTTCCAGGGAAGCCCTGGAAACACCATATATTTT. The genes are TRBV30 and TRBJ1-3; D is perhaps TRBD1 (5 bases). CDR3 size: 15 residues. In germline, CDR1 is GTSNPN, CDR2 SVGIG (reference sequence). Trimming removed 4 bases at V and 2 bases at J, with 15 bases between.

The chain has TRBV28 and TRBJ1-2; 8 bases line up with TRBD1. V was pared by 5 bases and J by 3 bases, with 8 bases of the junction left unmatched. This CDR3 contains 15 residues. Germline values: CDR1 MDHEN, CDR2 SYDVKM. The CDR3 loop is CASSRPGTGHYGYTF. CDR3 bases: TGTGCCAGCAGTCGACCTGGGACAGGTCACTATGGCTACACCTTC.

J is TRBJ2-7 and V is TRBV18, with D tentatively TRBD1 (5 bases). CDR1 and CDR2 (germline): KGHSH, LQKENI. The CDR3 consists of 13 residues. V was clipped by 6 bases and J by 4 bases, with 13 bases between them. CDR3 loop: CASSGQMEYEQYF. In DNA, the CDR3 is TGTGCCAGCTCCGGACAAATGGAGTACGAGCAGTACTTC.